The 8 T cell receptor beta chains below were found in one sample sequenced in a study of blood T cells in healthy people across ages. It was with a sample-barcoded 5' primer and a J-beta primer mix that a second PCR of roughly 6 to 12 cycles was run. TCRdb itself ran the 5' RACE reads through MiXCR, one entry per CDR3 protein. The sample has 540,000 or so distinct CDR3 sequences, roughly 28% seen once. Sequenced input: blood. All receptors derive from a woman aged 65 to 85 in good health.

This clonotype was detected only a few times. This chain joins TRBV6-5 and TRBJ2-1, with TRBD2 matching over 15 bases. CDR1 and CDR2 (germline): MNHEY, SVGAGI. The trim removed 4 bases at V and 12 bases at J, leaving 7 bases unmatched. The CDR3 has 15 amino acids. This CDR3 reads CASSFGTSGGTGQFF. DNA of the CDR3: TGTGCCAGCAGTTTTGGGACTAGCGGGGGGACGGGGCAGTTCTTC.

This clonotype appeared a few times. The chain combines TRBV7-2 with TRBJ2-1, with 12 bases identical to TRBD1. V was pared by 5 bases and J by 7 bases, with 6 bases of the junction left unmatched. The CDR3 is made up of 15 amino acids. Germline CDR1 SGHTA, CDR2 FQGNSA. The chain's CDR3 is CASSPGTGGLNEQFF. The CDR3 DNA reads as TGTGCCAGCAGCCCAGGGACAGGGGGCTTGAATGAGCAGTTCTTC. The full variable domain, with the rest looked up from reference TRBV7-2 and TRBJ2-1, is GAGVSQSPSNKVTEKGKDVELRCDPISGHTALYWYRQSLGQGLEFLIYFQGNSAPDKSGLPSDRFSAERTGGSVSTLTIQRTQQEDSAVYLCASSPGTGGLNEQFFGPGTRLTVL.

This clonotype was counted ten times or more. CDR3: CASSQEGYSEQFF. As DNA, the CDR3 is TGTGCCAGCAGCCAAGAAGGGTATTCTGAGCAGTTCTTC. V gene TRBV3-1 combines with J gene TRBJ2-1, with unresolved D. V was pared by 0 bases and J by 9 bases, with 9 bases between. Germline V gene data show CDR1 as LGHDT and CDR2 as YNNKEL (reference sequence). This CDR3 is built from 13 residues.

As for this clonotype: The junction and the germline gene differ at one end; a read error may be behind it. The gene calls are TRBV6-6 and TRBJ1-6, with D maybe TRBD1 (5 bases). The CDR3 has 14 amino acids. Germline loops: CDR1 MNHNY, CDR2 SVGAGI (reference sequence). CDR3 sequence: CASSYGTANSPLRF. CDR3 nucleotide sequence: TGTGCCAGCAGTTACGGGACGGCTAATTCACCCCTCCGCTTT.

This clonotype was counted only a few times. The chain recombines TRBV11-3 with TRBJ1-2, with 11 bases identical to TRBD1. The germline V gene has CDR1 SGHNT and CDR2 YENEEA. V dropped 5 bases and J dropped 8; count of bases not matched to a gene: 4. The CDR3 totals 13 residues. The CDR3 protein is CASSTGTGGGYTF. CDR3 DNA: TGTGCCAGCAGCACCGGGACAGGGGGAGGCTACACCTTC.

This clonotype was seen a handful of times. One end of the junction is discordant with germline, which a read error may explain. This chain connects TRBV20-1 to TRBJ2-7; 8 nucleotides match TRBD2. CDR1 DFQATT and CDR2 SNEGSKA come from the germline V gene (reference sequence). The CDR3 covers 14 residues. The CDR3 loop is CSARVHGGADEQYF. In DNA form, the CDR3 reads TGCAGTGCCAGAGTTCACGGGGGGGCCGACGAGCAGTACTTC.

The rearrangement links TRBV7-9 to TRBJ1-1, with 8 nucleotides matching TRBD1. Germline V gene data show CDR1 as SEHNR and CDR2 as FQNEAQ (reference sequence). V shed 5 bases and J 5 bases; nucleotides not matched to a gene: 10. The CDR3 spans 15 residues. The CDR3 sequence: CASSPVTGAMTEAFF. In nucleotides, the CDR3 is TGTGCCAGCAGCCCGGTGACAGGGGCAATGACTGAAGCTTTCTTT.

This clonotype was picked up a small number of times. V usage is TRBV11-2 and J usage is TRBJ2-6; TRBD1 matches 8 bases. There are 16 residues in the CDR3. The germline CDR1 and CDR2 sequences are SGHAT and FQNNGV. Trimming cost V 5 bases and J 2 bases; bases outside gene matches: 5. As DNA, the CDR3 is TGTGCCAGCAGCCGTGACAGGGGCCCTGGGGCCAACGTCCTGACTTTC. This encodes CASSRDRGPGANVLTF.